One sample yielded the 28 T cell receptor beta chains listed below, sequenced in a study of vaccination and CD4 T cells after COVID-19. Researchers used the Oncomine TCR Beta short-read assay to sequence DNA from cultured CD4+ T cells. TCRdb called the PCR reads again in MiXCR, with one record for every CDR3 protein. Of roughly 14,000 distinct CDR3 sequences listed, about 35% are singletons. These receptors have no known antigen. The treatment here: approximately 9-day PBMC culture with coronavirus spike peptide pools or control peptides (ViraFEST assay). Material for sequencing was cultured CD4+ T cells from blood. The receptor source for this set is a human donor with COVID-19.

This clonotype appeared a few times. The CDR3 loop is CASSSHRGTSEASNQPQHF. CDR3 bases: TGTGCCAGCAGCTCCCATAGGGGAACAAGTGAGGCGAGCAATCAGCCCCAGCATTTT. The J gene is TRBJ1-5, the V gene TRBV11-3, with D maybe TRBD1 (5 bases). The V end lost 4 bases, the J end lost 1 base, and 23 bases lay between the germline ends. The CDR3 totals 19 residues. Germline CDR1 SGHNT, CDR2 YENEEA.

The CDR3 bases are TGCGCCAGCAGCCAAGAGGCCAGAAACTATGGCTACACCTTC. Protein sequence: CASSQEARNYGYTF. The chain couples TRBV4-3 to TRBJ1-2; D not resolved. V was cut by 0 bases and J by 2 bases, with 7 bases left in between. CDR3 length: 14 amino acids. Germline V CDR1 and CDR2: LGHNA, YSLEER.

This clonotype was found a few times. Germline and junction disagree at one end, which may indicate a read error. CDR3 residues: CASSSTSGRNTGELFF. CDR3 DNA sequence: TGTGCTAGCAGCTCGACTAGCGGGAGAAACACCGGGGAGCTGTTTTTT. The chain couples TRBV7-7 to TRBJ2-2; 12 positions match TRBD2. The CDR3 sequence is 16 residues long. Germline assignment: CDR1 SSHAT and CDR2 FNYEAQ (reference sequence).

The chain is built from TRBV5-1 and TRBJ1-6; 7 nucleotides agree with TRBD1. Germline V lookup: CDR1 SGHRS, CDR2 YFSETQ. The ends lost 0 bases at V and 2 bases at J; junction bases unmatched: 8. The CDR3 length is 18 residues. CDR3 in amino acids: CASSLGRTGLAYNSPLHF. The DNA of the CDR3 is TGCGCCAGCAGCTTGGGGAGGACAGGCCTGGCCTATAATTCACCCCTCCACTTT. The full variable domain, rest sourced from reference TRBV5-1 and TRBJ1-6, is KAGVTQTPRYLIKTRGQQVTLSCSPISGHRSVSWYQQTPGQGLQFLFEYFSETQRNKGNFPGRFSGRQFSNSRSEMNVSTLELGDSALYLCASSLGRTGLAYNSPLHFGNGTRLTVT.

The count of this clonotype is one. The gene calls are TRBV25-1 and TRBJ1-1; TRBD1 is a possible D gene (6 bases). Per the germline V gene, CDR1 is MGHDK and CDR2 is SYGVNS. The ends were cut back, 3 bases at V and 10 bases at J, with 12 bases in the middle. This CDR3 has 12 amino acids. CDR3 DNA: TGTGCCAGCAGTGAGAGGGGGAACACAGCTTTCTTT. This gives the protein CASSERGNTAFF. The entire variable domain, with the rest obtained from reference TRBV25-1 and TRBJ1-1, is as follows: EADIYQTPRYLVIGTGKKITLECSQTMGHDKMYWYQQDPGMELHLIHYSYGVNSTEKGDLSSESTVSRIRTEHFPLTLESARPSHTSQYLCASSERGNTAFFGQGTRLTVV.

Relative to its sample, this clonotype is medium-sized. The V gene is TRBV6-5, the J gene TRBJ1-1, with 7 bases fitting TRBD1. Per germline, CDR1 MNHEY and CDR2 SVGAGI. Trimming cost V 4 bases and J 1 base; bases outside gene matches: 6. The CDR3 has 15 residues. CDR3 DNA: TGTGCCAGCAGTTTAGGGGGCGGTTCGAACACTGAAGCTTTCTTT. It specifies CASSLGGGSNTEAFF.

The J gene is TRBJ2-5, the V gene TRBV6-5; TRBD2 aligns across 7 bases. V was clipped by 0 bases and J by 3 bases; unmatched bases: 1. The length of the CDR3 is 14 residues. Looked up from germline, CDR1 is MNHEY and CDR2 is SVGAGI. CDR3 nucleotides: TGTGCCAGCAGTTACTCGGGGGGGAAAGAGACCCAGTACTTC. Translating gives CASSYSGGKETQYF.

This clonotype has only a few counts. The V call is TRBV6-1, the J call TRBJ2-5, with 11 bases that match TRBD2. Germline CDR1 MNHNS, CDR2 SASEGT. The V and J ends lost 5 bases and 5 bases, in that order; junction bases with no gene match: 7. The CDR3 is 15 amino acids. CDR3 residues: CASSIGTSGGETQYF. CDR3 sequence (DNA): TGTGCCAGCAGTATAGGGACTAGCGGCGGGGAGACCCAGTACTTC.

The genes are TRBV7-9 and TRBJ2-5; D possibly corresponds to TRBD1 (5 bases). The CDR3 consists of 13 residues. Trimming shortened V by 2 bases and J by 4 bases, and 8 bases separated the two germline ends. Germline CDR1 reads SEHNR; CDR2 reads FQNEAQ (reference sequence). The CDR3, as DNA: TGTGCCAGCAGCTTATCAGGGTCAGAGACCCAGTACTTC. Translation: CASSLSGSETQYF.

The rearrangement uses TRBV7-9 and TRBJ2-1; 10 nucleotides match TRBD2. J gave up 2 bases and V 11 bases, and 6 bases lay outside the gene matches. The CDR3 runs 14 residues. Germline loops: CDR1 SEHNR, CDR2 FQNEAQ (reference sequence). The CDR3 loop is CAVRAGGTYNEQFF. The CDR3 nucleotides are TGTGCCGTCCGAGCGGGGGGGACCTACAATGAGCAGTTCTTC.

V is TRBV6-2 or TRBV6-3 and J is TRBJ2-7; 11 bases are a match to TRBD2. Germline values: CDR1 MNHEY, CDR2 SVGEGT. CDR3 length: 14 residues. Germline trimming cut 6 bases from V and 4 bases from J; bases unmatched to any gene: 5. The DNA of the CDR3 is TGTGCCAGCAGGATAGCGGGGGGGCCTTACGAGCAGTACTTC. It yields the protein CASRIAGGPYEQYF.

The chain recombines TRBV20-1 with TRBJ1-2; the D gene is possibly TRBD1 (6 bases). With 3 bases removed from V and 8 bases from J, the gap between germline ends came to 25 bases. CDR3 length equals 16 residues. Looked up from germline, CDR1 is DFQATT and CDR2 is SNEGSKA (reference sequence). The CDR3 region is CSARVSSLTGRGGYTF. CDR3 coding DNA: TGCAGTGCTAGGGTTTCCTCCCTGACAGGCCGAGGGGGCTACACCTTC.

The CDR3 region has the DNA TGTGCCAGCAGTTTCTACAGGGTAAATAACGAGCAGTACTTC. It encodes CASSFYRVNNEQYF. The chain carries TRBV12-3 or TRBV12-4 and TRBJ2-7, with D perhaps TRBD1 (6 bases). Trimming took 3 bases from V and 5 from J, leaving 14 bases between them. There are 14 residues in the CDR3.

The chain uses TRBV20-1 and TRBJ2-1; D remains unclear. V dropped 0 bases and J dropped 5 bases, with 11 bases sitting between them. Germline V gene sequence: CDR1 DFQATT, CDR2 SNEGSKA (reference sequence). The CDR3 has 14 residues. The CDR3 sequence is CSARDGKGNNEQFF. DNA for the CDR3: TGCAGTGCTAGAGATGGGAAGGGAAACAATGAGCAGTTCTTC.

DNA for the CDR3: TGTGCCAGCAGTCGTAGACAGGGAGTGGTCGAGCAGTACTTC. Translated, it gives CASSRRQGVVEQYF. The V call is TRBV27, the J call TRBJ2-7; TRBD1 agrees at 7 bases. After removal of 5 bases from V and 6 bases from J, the junction contained 10 bases not matched to a gene. This CDR3 comprises 14 residues. Germline lookup yields CDR1 MNHEY and CDR2 SMNVEV (reference sequence).

The gene calls are TRBV7-3 and TRBJ2-3; the D is unclear. Trimming removed 0 bases from V and 0 bases from J, with 10 bases in between. Germline V gene sequence: CDR1 SGHTA, CDR2 FQGTGA. This CDR3 is built from 16 residues. The CDR3 DNA is TGTGCCAGCAGCTTAACGGGCCAGATAAGCACAGATACGCAGTATTTT. Translation: CASSLTGQISTDTQYF.

This clonotype was counted between two and nine times. The rearrangement joins TRBV12-3 or TRBV12-4 to TRBJ1-5; no clear D. This CDR3 has 14 amino acids. Trimming removed 3 bases from V and 7 bases from J, with 13 bases in between. CDR3 sequence reads: CASSFHRAWQPQHF. Here the CDR3 DNA reads TGTGCCAGCAGTTTTCATAGGGCCTGGCAGCCCCAGCATTTT.

The chain has TRBV7-3 and TRBJ2-5; 9 bases map to TRBD1. In germline, CDR1 is SGHTA, CDR2 FQGTGA. This CDR3 spans 15 amino acids. Trimming cost V 2 bases and J 5 bases; bases outside gene matches: 6. CDR3 sequence reads: CASSLEGTGRETQYF. CDR3 sequence (DNA): TGTGCCAGCAGCTTAGAGGGGACAGGGCGGGAGACCCAGTACTTC.

The chain joins TRBV12-3 or TRBV12-4 to TRBJ1-6; 7 bases align to TRBD1. The CDR3 spans 15 residues. J lost 5 bases, V lost 6 bases, and 7 bases had no gene match. Written as DNA, the CDR3 is TGTGCCAGCAGGCAACAGGGACAGAATAATTCACCCCTCCACTTT. Translation gives CASRQQGQNNSPLHF.

The CDR3 region is CASSGRSNTEAFF. Here the CDR3 DNA reads TGTGCCAGCAGCGGTCGTAGCAACACTGAAGCTTTCTTT. The rearrangement uses TRBV9 and TRBJ1-1; D unclear. V was clipped by 3 bases and J by 2 bases, with 8 bases between them. The CDR3 consists of 13 residues. Germline V lookup: CDR1 SGDLS, CDR2 YYNGEE. Based on the CDR3 plus reference TRBV9 and TRBJ1-1, the full variable domain is DSGVTQTPKHLITATGQRVTLRCSPRSGDLSVYWYQQSLDQGLQFLIQYYNGEERAKGNILERFSAQQFPDLHSELNLSSLELGDSALYFCASSGRSNTEAFFGQGTRLTVV.

In its sample, this clonotype was seen a few times. The chain uses TRBV2 and TRBJ1-5; D gene uncertain. The V and J ends lost 2 bases and 2 bases respectively, with 10 bases between them. Germline V lookup: CDR1 SNHLY, CDR2 FYNNEI. The CDR3 runs 15 residues. The CDR3 reads CASSEFRRGNQPQHF. The CDR3, as DNA: TGTGCCAGCAGTGAATTTAGACGAGGCAATCAGCCCCAGCATTTT.

A few counts support this clonotype. The chain has TRBV7-2 and TRBJ1-2, with D possibly TRBD1 on 5 matching bases. Trimming removed 5 bases from V and 5 bases from J, with 15 bases in between. This CDR3 comprises 14 residues. The germline CDR1 and CDR2 sequences are SGHTA and FQGNSA. The CDR3 bases are TGTGCCAGCAGCCCCGGTGGGGGGGGATATGGCTACACCTTC. It is translated as CASSPGGGGYGYTF.

The chain links TRBV7-9 to TRBJ2-3; the D gene could be TRBD1 or TRBD2 (5 bases each). Germline loops: CDR1 SEHNR, CDR2 FQNEAQ (reference sequence). The V end was cut by 5 bases, the J end by 5 bases, with 23 bases between. This CDR3 has 17 residues. CDR3 residues: CASSPGIGVGGRDTQYF. DNA for the CDR3: TGTGCCAGCAGCCCAGGGATAGGGGTCGGAGGTCGAGATACGCAGTATTTT.

The rearrangement links TRBV6-7 to TRBJ2-7; 11 bases agree with TRBD2. TRBV6-7 belongs to the ORF category, with a function that is uncertain. The ends lost 3 bases at V and 12 bases at J; junction bases unmatched: 7. This CDR3 comprises 13 residues. The CDR3 here is CASSYTLAGARYF. The CDR3 coding sequence is TGTGCCAGCAGTTATACACTAGCGGGAGCGCGGTACTTC.

V and J are TRBV7-8 and TRBJ2-7, with 8 positions matching TRBD1. V was pared by 4 bases and J by 4 bases, with 0 bases of the junction left unmatched. CDR3 length equals 12 residues. Germline-derived CDR1 and CDR2 are SGHVS and FQNEAQ. The CDR3 sequence is CASSWTGYEQYF. CDR3 nucleotides: TGTGCCAGCAGCTGGACAGGGTACGAGCAGTACTTC.

In nucleotides, the CDR3 is TGTGCCAGCAGCCGTGACAGGGGTGGAAACACCATATATTTT. Its protein is CASSRDRGGNTIYF. The V gene is TRBV7-9, the J gene TRBJ1-3, with TRBD1 matching over 8 bases. Germline V CDR1 and CDR2: SEHNR, FQNEAQ (reference sequence). V dropped 5 bases and J dropped 3; count of bases not matched to a gene: 3. The CDR3 sequence is 14 residues long.

This chain links TRBV7-2 with TRBJ2-5, with 10 bases identical to TRBD2. V dropped 5 bases and J dropped 5; count of bases not matched to a gene: 5. Germline V gives CDR1 SGHTA, CDR2 FQGNSA. The CDR3 length is 14 residues. The chain's CDR3 is CASSKGTSAETQYF. In DNA form, the CDR3 reads TGTGCCAGCAGCAAGGGGACTAGCGCGGAGACCCAGTACTTC.

The chain links TRBV6-1 to TRBJ2-3; TRBD1 aligns across 8 bases. Germline CDR1 reads MNHNS; CDR2 reads SASEGT. The trim removed 6 bases at V and 1 base at J, leaving 6 bases unmatched. CDR3 length equals 15 residues. The CDR3 spells CASSPGQGGTDTQYF. The CDR3 DNA is TGTGCCAGCAGCCCCGGACAGGGTGGCACAGATACGCAGTATTTT.